This is a list of T cell receptor beta chains from one sample in a study of cytomegalovirus exposure and HLA in healthy donors. The repertoire was sequenced with immunoSEQ multiplex PCR; TCRdb's copy has only in-frame clones and lacks some. The profile shows under 200,000 clones, over 80% of them singletons. The specimen sequenced was PBMCs. These receptors were obtained from a male donor in good health and CMV-seronegative. CDR3s include the opening cysteine and the closing phenylalanine or tryptophan. A D gene is named only where the DNA matches it firmly. For some rows the clone size is stated as once, few or many, or as a class when expanded; others skip it.

>TRBJ1-2|.|TRBV5-5|.
TGTGCCAGCAGCTCCGGACCGACTAGAACTAACTATGGCTACACCTTC
CASSSGPTRTNYGYTF
>TRBJ2-7|.|TRBV7-2|TRBD2
TGTGCCAGCAGCTTAGGAGGGAGGGCCGGGCGCGAGCAGTACTTC
CASSLGGRAGREQYF
>TRBJ1-2|.|TRBV2|TRBD1
TGTGCCAGCAAAAGGGGACAGGGAGAAAGCTACACCTTC
CASKRGQGESYTF
>TRBJ2-3|.|TRBV10-3|TRBD2
TGTGCTGGCGGGGGGCCCCCGAAGGATACGCAGTATTTT
CAGGGPPKDTQYF
>TRBJ2-1|few|TRBV7-7|.
TGTGCTAGCAGCTTAGGCGGGGGCACCTACAATGAGCAGTTCTTC
CASSLGGGTYNEQFF
>TRBJ1-1|.|TRBV6-5|.
TGTGCCAGCAGTCAGGGGTGGGGGACCAAAGCTTTCTTT
CASSQGWGTKAFF
>TRBJ1-4|.|TRBV4-2|.
TGTGCCAGCAGCCCAGGGACTCATAATGAAAAACTGTTTTTT
CASSPGTHNEKLFF
>TRBJ1-2|few|TRBV5-1|.
TGCGCCAGCAGCTTGTCGGGGGGAGACTATGGCTACACCTTC
CASSLSGGDYGYTF
>TRBJ1-5|few|TRBV7-6|TRBD1
TGTGCCAGCAGTCGAATTCCGGGACAGTCAAATCAGCCCCAGCATTTT
CASSRIPGQSNQPQHF
>TRBJ2-7|once|TRBV5-5|TRBD1
TGTGCCAGCAGTAAAACAGGGGTGGGCGACGAGCAGTACTTC
CASSKTGVGDEQYF
>TRBJ1-6|.|TRBV27|TRBD1
TGTGCCAGCAGTTTATGGGGACAGGGTCGTCGCAATTCACCCCTCCACTTT
CASSLWGQGRRNSPLHF
>TRBJ1-2|once|TRBV5-6|.
TGTGCCAGCAGCTTGGTACAGGGACAACAAAGCTACACCTTC
CASSLVQGQQSYTF
>TRBJ2-1|.|TRBV6-4|.
TGTGCCAGCAGTGGGAGGTCCGGTGAGCAGTTCTTC
CASSGRSGEQFF
>TRBJ1-2|.|TRBV27|TRBD1
TGTGCCAGCAGGCAGACAGGGACAAACTATGGCTACACCTTC
CASRQTGTNYGYTF
>TRBJ2-5|.|TRBV7-6|.
TGTGCCAGCAGCTTAAATCCGGAGACCCAGTACTTC
CASSLNPETQYF
>TRBJ1-5|few|TRBV10-3|.
TGTGCCATCAGTGACGCCAGGGACTATAGCAATCAGCCCCAGCATTTT
CAISDARDYSNQPQHF
>TRBJ2-7|.|TRBV6-5|.
TGTGCCAGCACCGACCCCCGGCAGGGCGACGAGCAGTACTTC
CASTDPRQGDEQYF
>TRBJ2-2|.|TRBV15|.
TGTGCCACCAGCAGAGAGAGGGACGGGGAGCTGTTTTTT
CATSRERDGELFF
>TRBJ1-1|few|TRBV5-1|.
TGCGCCAGCAGCTTTTCCCCCCAGGGGAACACTGAAGCTTTCTTT
CASSFSPQGNTEAFF
>TRBJ2-3|.|TRBV29-1|.
TGCAGCGTTCAAGGTTCCGGCACAGATACGCAGTATTTT
CSVQGSGTDTQYF
>TRBJ1-1|once|TRBV7-6|TRBD1
TGTGCCAGCAGCCAAATGCTTTCCGACAGGGGGCGAATGAGAACTGAAGCTTTCTTT
CASSQMLSDRGRMRTEAFF
>TRBJ2-2|.|TRBV2|TRBD1
TGTGCCAGCAGTTCTCAAGGGGGCTCCGGGGAGCTGTTTTTT
CASSSQGGSGELFF
>TRBJ1-1|once|TRBV2|TRBD1
TGTGCCAGCAGTCTTGACAGGGGCCCTGAAGCTTTCTTT
CASSLDRGPEAFF
>TRBJ1-4|.|TRBV6-6|.
TGTGCCAGCAGTTACGGGGGGGGTGAAAAACTGTTTTTT
CASSYGGGEKLFF